This TCR beta chain was recorded in a study of shared clonotypes between healthy human individuals. Study conclusions and caveats: All-four-donor shared clonotypes had higher generation probabilities than non-shared clonotypes did.

In the case of this clone: The target antigen is unknown.

Sequencing was performed with immunoSEQ multiplex PCR; in TCRdb, only in-frame clones are kept and a portion is missing. Of around 700,000 clones listed, approximately 79% are singletons. CDR3 length: 14 amino acids. V shed 5 bases and J 9 bases; nucleotides not matched to a gene: 6. CDR1 and CDR2 from the germline V gene are MNHNY and SVGAGI (reference sequence). The sequenced sample consisted of memory CD4+ T cells sorted from blood. Sample subset: CD45RA-negative fraction. The chain carries TRBV6-6 and TRBJ2-1; 11 bases agree with TRBD1. This TCR was sampled from a woman in her 30s in good health. The CDR3 nucleotides are TGTGCCAGCAGTGCCGGGACAGGGGGGACTGAGCAGTTCTTC. Protein: CASSAGTGGTEQFF.